These 9 T cell receptor beta chains share one sample of origin, sequenced in a study of T cell changes during pregnancy in multiple sclerosis. Only in-frame clones appear in the TCRdb table, and some are missing; sequencing was by immunoSEQ multiplex PCR. The sample lists some 95,000 clones, around 92% occurring once. The specimen was peripheral blood, collected in the first trimester of pregnancy. These receptors were obtained from a female donor with multiple sclerosis, enrolled in a pregnancy study.

Written as DNA, the CDR3 is TGCGCCAGCAGCGTTCGAACCGGGACATTTATTGAGCAGTTCTTC. It encodes CASSVRTGTFIEQFF. This chain uses TRBV5-1 with TRBJ2-1; a weak D match, TRBD1 (6 bases). The germline gives CDR1 SGHRS, CDR2 YFSETQ. V was shortened by 4 bases and J by 9 bases, with 20 bases between the two germline ends. The CDR3 is 15 amino acids.

This clone occurred once. This chain uses TRBV7-3 with TRBJ2-2; D is possibly TRBD2 (5 bases). This CDR3 is 16 amino acids long. The V gene lost 2 bases and the J gene lost 5 bases, with 15 bases spanning the gap. Germline V lookup: CDR1 SGHTA, CDR2 FQGTGA. The CDR3 spells CASSLGGGFGTGELFF. The DNA for the CDR3 is TGTGCCAGCAGCTTAGGAGGAGGTTTTGGTACCGGGGAGCTGTTTTTT.

The chain couples TRBV2 to TRBJ1-2, with a possible D match to TRBD1 (6 bases). V was trimmed by 0 bases and J by 3 bases, leaving 11 bases between them. Germline V gene data show CDR1 as SNHLY and CDR2 as FYNNEI. This CDR3 region has 15 residues. The CDR3 DNA is TGTGCCAGCAGTGAAGCGGAATCAGGGGACTATGGCTACACCTTC. Translating gives CASSEAESGDYGYTF.

This chain links TRBV5-6 with TRBJ1-1; 7 nucleotides match TRBD1. Unmatched junction bases numbered 4, after V lost 0 bases and J lost 5 bases. Germline V CDR1 and CDR2: SGHDT, YYEEEE. The CDR3 is made up of 14 amino acids. This CDR3 reads CASSLGTGGTEAFF. The CDR3 region has the DNA TGTGCCAGCAGCTTGGGGACAGGAGGAACTGAAGCTTTCTTT. The whole variable domain, filled in from reference TRBV5-6 and TRBJ1-1, reads DAGVTQSPTHLIKTRGQQVTLRCSPKSGHDTVSWYQQALGQGPQFIFQYYEEEERQRGNFPDRFSGHQFPNYSSELNVNALLLGDSALYLCASSLGTGGTEAFFGQGTRLTVV.

The chain recombines TRBV2 with TRBJ2-2; D ambiguous. The germline CDR1 and CDR2 sequences are SNHLY and FYNNEI. V was clipped by 5 bases and J by 5 bases, with 12 bases between them. The CDR3 totals 14 residues. CDR3 amino acids: CASSLPRLTGELFF. The CDR3 coding sequence is TGTGCCAGCAGTCTCCCTAGGTTGACCGGGGAGCTGTTTTTT.

The chain uses TRBV7-9 and TRBJ2-3, with 9 nucleotides matching TRBD1. CDR1 SEHNR and CDR2 FQNEAQ come from the germline V gene (reference sequence). CDR3 length: 15 amino acids. J gave up 5 bases and V 1 base, and 4 bases lay outside the gene matches. The CDR3 loop is CASSLGQGGGDTQYF. The CDR3 DNA reads as TGTGCCAGCAGCTTAGGACAGGGGGGAGGAGATACGCAGTATTTT. Based on the CDR3 plus reference TRBV7-9 and TRBJ2-3, the full variable domain is DTGVSQNPRHKITKRGQNVTFRCDPISEHNRLYWYRQTLGQGPEFLTYFQNEAQLEKSRLLSDRFSAERPKGSFSTLEIQRTEQGDSAMYLCASSLGQGGGDTQYFGPGTRLTVL.

About this clone itself: The identical CDR3 is also encoded by other nucleotide sequences in the sample. V and J are TRBV27 and TRBJ1-1; D uncertain. From germline, CDR1 is MNHEY and CDR2 SMNVEV (reference sequence). V was clipped by 2 bases and J by 1 base, with 5 bases between them. This CDR3 is built from 13 residues. CDR3 sequence reads: CASSLGRNTEAFF. Written as DNA, the CDR3 is TGTGCCAGCAGTTTAGGGAGGAACACTGAAGCTTTCTTT.

V gene TRBV7-2 combines with J gene TRBJ2-2, with TRBD2 matching over 9 bases. CDR1 and CDR2 (germline): SGHTA, FQGNSA. J was trimmed by 8 bases and V by 5 bases; bases with no gene match: 6. There are 14 residues in the CDR3. The CDR3 nucleotides read TGTGCCAGCAGCCCGGGAACTAGCGGGGGGGAGCTGTTTTTT. Its protein is CASSPGTSGGELFF.

This chain uses TRBV28 with TRBJ2-6, with 13 bases identical to TRBD2. The CDR3 spans 14 residues. V lost 6 bases to trimming and J lost 11 bases; unmatched junction nucleotides: 4. Germline V CDR1 and CDR2: MDHEN, SYDVKM. CDR3 coding DNA: TGTGCCAGCAGCCCCGGGACTAGCGGGGACGTCCTGACTTTC. Encoded protein: CASSPGTSGDVLTF. Full variable domain (rest looked up from reference TRBV28 and TRBJ2-6): DVKVTQSSRYLVKRTGEKVFLECVQDMDHENMFWYRQDPGLGLRLIYFSYDVKMKEKGDIPEGYSVSREKKERFSLILESASTNQTSMYLCASSPGTSGDVLTFGAGSRLTVL.